These T cell receptor beta chains were read from a single sample in a study of CD4 T cell repertoires in COVID-19. TCRdb's copy holds only in-frame clones and misses some; the assay was immunoSEQ multiplex PCR. There are about 25,000 clones in the sample; over 85% occur only once, and less than 0.75% lies in the top ten. The sequences come from circulating follicular helper CD4+ T cells (cTfh) from blood, collected before the COVID-19 pandemic. The receptor source for this set is a human donor who had COVID-19. CDR3s leave out the opening cysteine and the closing phenylalanine or tryptophan. Only part of the rows carry a size: once, few, many, or a class if the clone is expanded.

size: .; V: TRBV5-1; J: TRBJ2-7; CDR3: ASSNQGAHEQY
size: .; V: TRBV19; J: TRBJ2-1; CDR3: ASAPDRGNEQF
size: .; V: TRBV6-1; J: TRBJ2-7; CDR3: ASSDQGQGAYEQY
size: once; V: TRBV19; J: TRBJ2-6; CDR3: ASSRQSGGASGANVLT
size: .; V: TRBV5-8; J: TRBJ2-1; CDR3: ASSPGTRSDNEQF
size: .; V: TRBV10-3; J: TRBJ1-2; CDR3: AISVGTGDGYT
size: .; V: TRBV11-2; J: TRBJ2-7; CDR3: ASSRQTGEDLYEQY
size: .; V: TRBV28; J: TRBJ2-7; CDR3: ASSGTGGSYEQY
size: .; V: TRBV2; J: TRBJ1-1; CDR3: ASSVQRRVGAF
size: .; V: TRBV7-2; J: TRBJ1-6; CDR3: ASSPRTGDSSPLH
size: .; V: TRBV5-8; J: TRBJ1-5; CDR3: ASSSQGYQPQH
size: .; V: TRBV5-8; J: TRBJ2-2; CDR3: ASSFRGTYTGELF
size: few; V: TRBV2; J: TRBJ1-1; CDR3: ASTPPQGTEAF
size: .; V: TRBV7-2; J: TRBJ2-7; CDR3: ASSLEGLRGYEQY
size: .; V: TRBV27; J: TRBJ2-1; CDR3: ASRTRGYNEQF
size: .; V: TRBV19; J: TRBJ1-2; CDR3: ASSATFGDSGYT
size: .; V: TRBV20-1; J: TRBJ2-7; CDR3: SVPGVSEQY
size: .; V: TRBV7-9; J: TRBJ1-1; CDR3: ASTLSEGGTEAF
size: .; V: TRBV5-4; J: TRBJ2-1; CDR3: ASSPGLAGLPEI
size: .; V: TRBV7-2; J: TRBJ2-7; CDR3: ASSLGLAGVREQY
size: .; V: TRBV11-2; J: TRBJ2-7; CDR3: ASSPSLAVGAREQY
size: .; V: TRBV5-6; J: TRBJ1-2; CDR3: ASSGTGDYGYT
size: .; V: TRBV6-6; J: TRBJ2-7; CDR3: ASSFGQTYEQY
size: few; V: TRBV6-1; J: TRBJ1-1; CDR3: ASNPAARVTEAF
size: once; V: TRBV19; J: TRBJ1-2; CDR3: ASSIEEGQAKYGYT
size: once; V: TRBV25-1; J: TRBJ2-1; CDR3: ASSENLQASEQF
size: .; V: TRBV7-9; J: TRBJ1-2; CDR3: ASSRRDREEVGYT
size: .; V: TRBV14; J: TRBJ2-7; CDR3: ASSKIRGEQY
size: .; V: TRBV18; J: TRBJ2-2; CDR3: ASSSGQITGELF
size: .; V: TRBV5-1; J: TRBJ2-7; CDR3: ASSLDPGNYEQY
size: .; V: TRBV27; J: TRBJ2-7; CDR3: ASNRDRGAYEQY
size: .; V: TRBV2; J: TRBJ2-3; CDR3: ASKLETNTQY
size: .; V: TRBV7-2; J: TRBJ2-5; CDR3: ASSRTSGSVWETQY
size: .; V: TRBV28; J: TRBJ2-1; CDR3: ASSQEGGGSRYNEQF
size: .; V: TRBV6-1; J: TRBJ2-1; CDR3: ASSGGGAYNEQF
size: .; V: TRBV19; J: TRBJ1-5; CDR3: ASSSEGQGRQPQH
size: .; V: TRBV7-9; J: TRBJ1-1; CDR3: ASSFQVGWTEAF
size: .; V: TRBV7-2; J: TRBJ2-1; CDR3: ASSFLAGGNNEQF
size: .; V: TRBV12-5; J: TRBJ2-1; CDR3: ASGFQDGGYYNEQF
size: once; V: TRBV5-1; J: TRBJ2-5; CDR3: ASSPSLAEGETQY
size: .; V: TRBV6-5; J: TRBJ1-6; CDR3: ASSPDGRWRPLH
size: .; V: TRBV2; J: TRBJ2-5; CDR3: ASSESPERGGLTSATQY
size: .; V: TRBV15; J: TRBJ1-2; CDR3: ATSPRQSNYGYT
size: .; V: TRBV7-8; J: TRBJ2-1; CDR3: ASSFQTSVDEQF
size: .; V: TRBV6-5; J: TRBJ1-2; CDR3: ASTRRGSQGNGYT
size: .; V: TRBV5-6; J: TRBJ2-1; CDR3: ASSFQQVQF
size: .; V: TRBV5-1; J: TRBJ2-5; CDR3: ASSLDAGGRETQY
size: .; V: TRBV28; J: TRBJ1-3; CDR3: ATYSGNTIY
size: .; V: TRBV19; J: TRBJ2-3; CDR3: ASRREGTQY
size: .; V: TRBV2; J: TRBJ2-3; CDR3: ASSALATSTDTQY
size: .; V: TRBV6-5; J: TRBJ1-4; CDR3: ASRGRGGWEKLF
size: .; V: TRBV27; J: TRBJ1-2; CDR3: ASSQSTALGGYT
size: .; V: TRBV10-2; J: TRBJ2-7; CDR3: ASSELKMLGLPGLKQY
size: .; V: TRBV15; J: TRBJ1-2; CDR3: ATSREGDGYT
size: .; V: TRBV19; J: TRBJ1-1; CDR3: ASSPPGGLGTEAF